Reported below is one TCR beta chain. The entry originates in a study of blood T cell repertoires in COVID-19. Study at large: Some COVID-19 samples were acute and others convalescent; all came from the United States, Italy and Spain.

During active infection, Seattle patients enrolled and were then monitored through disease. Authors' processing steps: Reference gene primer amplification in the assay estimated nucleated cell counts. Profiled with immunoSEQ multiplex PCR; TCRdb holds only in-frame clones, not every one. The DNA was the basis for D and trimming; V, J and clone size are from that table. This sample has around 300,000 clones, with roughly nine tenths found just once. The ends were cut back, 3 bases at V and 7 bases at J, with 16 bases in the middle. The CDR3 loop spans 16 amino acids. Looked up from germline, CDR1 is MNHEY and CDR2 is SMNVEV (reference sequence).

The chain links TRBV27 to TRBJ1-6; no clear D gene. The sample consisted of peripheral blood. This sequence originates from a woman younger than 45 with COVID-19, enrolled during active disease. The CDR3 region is CASSFVPRVPNSPLHF. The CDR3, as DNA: TGTGCCAGCAGTTTTGTCCCCCGGGTCCCCAATTCACCCCTCCACTTT.